This entry lists 3 T cell receptor beta chains sequenced from one sample in a study of blood T cell repertoires in COVID-19. Using immunoSEQ multiplex PCR, the repertoire was profiled, and TCRdb retains in-frame clones only, with some absent. The sample includes some 130,000 clones, about four fifths of them seen just once. Sample: peripheral blood. These receptor sequences come from a woman in her fifties or sixties with acute or convalescent COVID-19.

The rearrangement uses TRBV19 and TRBJ1-6, with D maybe TRBD1 (6 bases). CDR3 length: 16 residues. Germline V gives CDR1 LNHDA, CDR2 SQIVND (reference sequence). The V gene lost 3 bases and the J gene lost 8 bases, with 17 bases spanning the gap. The CDR3 bases are TGTGCCAGTAGTATCGAAGGACAGAGAGGGCATTCACCCCTCCACTTT. It translates to CASSIEGQRGHSPLHF.

The chain employs TRBV5-1 and TRBJ1-1, with 8 positions matching TRBD1. Germline-derived CDR1 and CDR2 are SGHRS and YFSETQ. With 0 bases clipped from V and 3 bases from J, the junction kept 7 bases outside the gene matches. This CDR3 comprises 16 residues. Here the CDR3 DNA reads TGCGCCAGCAGCTTGGTGAAACTACAGGGGGACACTGAAGCTTTCTTT. The encoded protein is CASSLVKLQGDTEAFF. The full variable domain, rest sourced from reference TRBV5-1 and TRBJ1-1, is KAGVTQTPRYLIKTRGQQVTLSCSPISGHRSVSWYQQTPGQGLQFLFEYFSETQRNKGNFPGRFSGRQFSNSRSEMNVSTLELGDSALYLCASSLVKLQGDTEAFFGQGTRLTVV.

This clone was observed a few times. The chain couples TRBV5-1 to TRBJ1-1; the match to TRBD1 covers 10 bases. Germline V CDR1 and CDR2: SGHRS, YFSETQ. V was clipped by 3 bases and J by 8 bases; unmatched bases: 4. CDR3 length: 13 residues. This CDR3 reads CASSSDRGLEAFF. DNA for the CDR3: TGCGCCAGCAGCTCCGACAGGGGGCTCGAAGCTTTCTTT.